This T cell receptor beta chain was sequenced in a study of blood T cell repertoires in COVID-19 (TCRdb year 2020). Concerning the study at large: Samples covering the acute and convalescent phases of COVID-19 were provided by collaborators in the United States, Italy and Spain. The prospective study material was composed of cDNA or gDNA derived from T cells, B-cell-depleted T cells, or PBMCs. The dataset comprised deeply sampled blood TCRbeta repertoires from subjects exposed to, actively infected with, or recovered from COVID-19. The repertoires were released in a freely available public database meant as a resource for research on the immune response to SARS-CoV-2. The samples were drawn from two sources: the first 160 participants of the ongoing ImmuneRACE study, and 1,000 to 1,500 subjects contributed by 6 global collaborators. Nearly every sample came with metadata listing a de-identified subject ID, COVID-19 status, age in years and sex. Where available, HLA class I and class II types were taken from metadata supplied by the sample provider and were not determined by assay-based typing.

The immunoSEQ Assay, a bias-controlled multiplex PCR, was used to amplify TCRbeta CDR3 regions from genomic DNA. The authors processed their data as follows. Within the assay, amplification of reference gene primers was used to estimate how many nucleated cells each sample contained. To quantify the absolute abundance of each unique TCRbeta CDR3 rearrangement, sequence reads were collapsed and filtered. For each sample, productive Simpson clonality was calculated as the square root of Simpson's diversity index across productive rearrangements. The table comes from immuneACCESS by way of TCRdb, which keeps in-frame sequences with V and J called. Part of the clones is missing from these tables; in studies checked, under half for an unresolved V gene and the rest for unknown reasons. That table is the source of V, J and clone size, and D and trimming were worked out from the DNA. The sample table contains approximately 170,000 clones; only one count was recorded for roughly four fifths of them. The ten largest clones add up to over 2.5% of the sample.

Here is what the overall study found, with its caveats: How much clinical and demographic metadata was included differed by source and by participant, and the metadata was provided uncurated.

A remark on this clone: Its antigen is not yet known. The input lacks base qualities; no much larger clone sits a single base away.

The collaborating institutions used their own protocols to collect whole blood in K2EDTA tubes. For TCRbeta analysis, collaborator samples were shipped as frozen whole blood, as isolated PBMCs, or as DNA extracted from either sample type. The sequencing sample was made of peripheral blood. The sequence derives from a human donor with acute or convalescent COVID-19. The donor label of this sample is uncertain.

At the DNA level, the sequence is TGTGCCAGCAGTTACGTCCGGGGGTCCTACGAGCAGTACTTC. The resulting protein is CASSYVRGSYEQYF. The rearranged chain carries TRBV6-5 and TRBJ2-7, with a tentative D gene TRBD2 over 6 matching bases. The germline V gene supplies CDR1 MNHEY and CDR2 SVGAGI. The germline ends are 9 bases apart after V is trimmed by 2 bases and J by 1 base. The CDR3 runs 14 amino acids, cysteine and phenylalanine included. Only the CDR3 region is kept as DNA, spanning 42 bases read in frame from base 1.